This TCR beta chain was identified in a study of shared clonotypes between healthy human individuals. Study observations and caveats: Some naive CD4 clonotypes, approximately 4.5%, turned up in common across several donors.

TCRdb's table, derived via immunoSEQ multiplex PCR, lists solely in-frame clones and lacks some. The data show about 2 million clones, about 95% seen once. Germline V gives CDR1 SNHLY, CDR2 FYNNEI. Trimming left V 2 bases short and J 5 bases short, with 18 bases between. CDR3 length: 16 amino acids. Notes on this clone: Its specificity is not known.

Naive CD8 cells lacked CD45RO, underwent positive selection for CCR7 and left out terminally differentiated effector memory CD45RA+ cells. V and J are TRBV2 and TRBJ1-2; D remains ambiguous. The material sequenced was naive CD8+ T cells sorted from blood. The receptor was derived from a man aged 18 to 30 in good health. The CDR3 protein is CASSELGRTLLYGYTF. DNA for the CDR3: TGTGCCAGCAGTGAATTAGGGCGTACCCTCCTTTATGGCTACACCTTC.